The rows below give T cell receptor beta chains drawn from one sample of a study of radiation and T cells in renal cell carcinoma. Sequenced by immunoSEQ multiplex PCR; TCRdb stores in-frame clones only, minus some. The repertoire consists of about 130,000 clones, with about 81% occurring once and the leading ten covering approximately 2%. Sequenced material: blood, taken from a patient whose treatment included radiotherapy and nephrectomy. These receptors all stem from an older woman with renal cell carcinoma. The CDR3 runs from the conserved cysteine through the conserved F or W. D genes are given only for firm matches. Size is omitted from some rows. Given values are once, few, many or a class for expanded clones.

v_gene	abundance	d_gene	j_gene	CDR3aa	CDR3nt
TRBV29-1	few	TRBD1	TRBJ1-1	CSVTGVTNTEAFF	TGCAGCGTGACAGGGGTAACGAACACTGAAGCTTTCTTT
TRBV19	-	TRBD2	TRBJ2-7	CATASGGASYEQYF	TGTGCCACCGCCAGCGGGGGAGCGTCCTACGAGCAGTACTTC
TRBV7-9	-	TRBD1	TRBJ2-4	CASSLAGTGARAKNIQYF	TGTGCCAGCAGCTTAGCCGGGACAGGGGCCCGAGCCAAAAACATTCAGTACTTC
TRBV5-1	-	-	TRBJ2-5	CASSPGGFETQYF	TGCGCCAGCAGCCCAGGGGGGTTCGAGACCCAGTACTTC
TRBV5-4	-	TRBD1	TRBJ1-1	CASSQTGSNAEAFF	TGTGCCAGCAGCCAGACAGGGTCGAACGCTGAAGCTTTCTTT
TRBV30	-	-	TRBJ1-5	CAWSPDTDQPQHF	TGTGCCTGGAGTCCCGATACAGATCAGCCCCAGCATTTT
TRBV27	-	TRBD1	TRBJ1-2	CASRPGGLYGYTF	TGTGCCAGCAGACCAGGGGGCCTCTATGGCTACACCTTC
TRBV9	-	TRBD1	TRBJ2-1	CASSIYGQGTEQFF	TGTGCCAGCAGCATCTATGGACAGGGGACTGAGCAGTTCTTC
TRBV5-1	-	-	TRBJ2-5	CASSLLLQETQYF	TGCGCCAGCAGCTTGCTCTTGCAAGAGACCCAGTACTTC
TRBV9	-	TRBD1	TRBJ1-1	CASSRDRVAEAFF	TGTGCCAGCAGCCGCGACAGGGTGGCTGAAGCTTTCTTT
TRBV5-1	-	TRBD1	TRBJ1-4	CASSLPDRGEKLFF	TGCGCCAGCAGCTTGCCGGACAGGGGTGAAAAACTGTTTTTT
TRBV19	-	-	TRBJ1-4	CASSLTGNSNEKLFF	TGTGCCAGTAGTCTTACAGGGAACTCTAATGAAAAACTGTTTTTT
TRBV7-6	once	-	TRBJ2-7	CASSSPSGTFSYEQYF	TGTGCCAGCAGCTCACCGTCCGGGACATTCTCCTACGAGCAGTACTTC
TRBV29-1	-	-	TRBJ2-5	CSVERTVEETQYF	TGCAGCGTTGAGAGGACAGTGGAAGAGACCCAGTACTTC
TRBV4-1	-	-	TRBJ1-1	CASSQGRGGGMNTEAFF	TGCGCCAGCAGCCAAGGTAGGGGCGGGGGCATGAACACTGAAGCTTTCTTT
TRBV9	-	-	TRBJ2-2	CASSVATLTGELFF	TGTGCCAGCAGCGTAGCTACGTTAACCGGGGAGCTGTTTTTT
TRBV6-1	-	-	TRBJ2-7	CASSEERSSGRDF	TGTGCCAGCAGTGAAGAGCGCTCTTCAGGTAGGGACTTC
TRBV10-3	-	-	TRBJ2-7	CAISGVGVSYEQYF	TGTGCCATCAGTGGAGTGGGGGTCTCCTACGAGCAGTACTTC
TRBV2	-	-	TRBJ1-1	CATPQGLTNTEAFF	TGTGCCACCCCACAGGGATTAACGAACACTGAAGCTTTCTTT
TRBV4-1	-	-	TRBJ2-2	CASSQGGLAPGELFF	TGCGCCAGCAGCCAGGGTGGACTTGCTCCCGGGGAGCTGTTTTTT
TRBV20-1	-	-	TRBJ2-1	CSAREGIEQFF	TGCAGTGCTAGAGAGGGGATTGAGCAGTTCTTC
TRBV2	-	-	TRBJ2-2	CASSEARVIGTGELFF	TGTGCCAGCAGTGAAGCACGGGTTATAGGGACCGGGGAGCTGTTTTTT
TRBV6-5	-	TRBD1	TRBJ1-2	CASSRDRENYGYTF	TGTGCCAGCAGCAGAGACAGGGAAAACTATGGCTACACCTTC
TRBV2	-	-	TRBJ1-1	CASSGGVRVHTEAFF	TGTGCCAGCAGTGGAGGGGTCAGGGTTCACACTGAAGCTTTCTTT
TRBV2	-	TRBD2	TRBJ2-5	CASSTSGSKTQYF	TGTGCCAGCAGTACTAGCGGGAGTAAGACCCAGTACTTC
TRBV19	-	-	TRBJ2-1	CASSTGAANNEQFF	TGTGCCAGTAGTACCGGGGCGGCTAACAATGAGCAGTTCTTC
TRBV9	few	-	TRBJ2-7	CASSVGGPSYEQYF	TGTGCCAGCAGCGTAGGCGGGCCCTCCTACGAGCAGTACTTC
TRBV25-1	-	-	TRBJ1-2	CATSSGHYGYTF	TGTGCCACCTCGTCGGGGCACTATGGCTACACCTTC
TRBV4-1	-	TRBD2	TRBJ2-3	CASSQELTSGRASTDTQYF	TGCGCCAGCAGCCAAGAACTTACTAGCGGGAGGGCTAGCACAGATACGCAGTATTTT
TRBV7-9	few	-	TRBJ2-3	CASSSPVAASTDTQYF	TGTGCCAGCAGCTCTCCTGTGGCAGCTAGCACAGATACGCAGTATTTT
TRBV19	-	-	TRBJ1-2	CASTPTGSDYGYTF	TGTGCCAGTACCCCGACGGGTTCGGACTATGGCTACACCTTC
TRBV4-2	-	-	TRBJ1-1	CASSPEAGVAFF	TGTGCCAGCAGCCCCGAAGCGGGGGTAGCTTTCTTT
TRBV10-3	-	-	TRBJ2-2	CATRWDASNTGELFF	TGTGCCACCCGTTGGGACGCCTCGAACACCGGGGAGCTGTTTTTT
TRBV19	-	-	TRBJ2-5	CASSIGPTGGETQYF	TGTGCCAGTAGTATAGGCCCCACGGGCGGGGAGACCCAGTACTTC
TRBV9	-	-	TRBJ2-3	CASSVASSTDTQYF	TGTGCCAGCAGCGTCGCGAGCAGCACAGATACGCAGTATTTT